These 15 T cell receptor beta chains were all obtained from the same sample, sequenced in a study of beta chain features in type 1 diabetes. What was sequenced were expressed TCRB transcripts, since all of the isolated RNA had been reverse transcribed. Clones were sequenced by immunoSEQ multiplex PCR, and TCRdb holds only the in-frame ones, with some missing. In the table there are roughly 380,000 clones, 15% to 20% of which are singletons. Sequencing used naive CD4+ T cells from blood. All receptors derive from a young woman in good health.

This clone was counted only a few times. The chain is built from TRBV21-1 and TRBJ2-7; TRBD2, as called in the table, went unchecked against the DNA. TRBV21-1 corresponds to a pseudogene. This CDR3 has 19 amino acids. DNA of the CDR3: TGTGCCAGCAGCGACCTAACTAGCGGGGCCTGGCCCGACTCCTACGAGCAGTACTTC. This codes for CASSDLTSGAWPDSYEQYF.

This clone has more than one count but fewer than ten. The chain carries TRBV5-1 and TRBJ1-5; D might be TRBD1 (6 bases). V was pared by 0 bases and J by 5 bases, with 12 bases between. This CDR3 contains 15 residues. Germline CDR1 reads SGHRS; CDR2 reads YFSETQ. CDR3 nucleotide sequence: TGCGCCAGCAGCTTGGGTGGGCAGGGGCATCAGCCCCAGCATTTT. Its translation: CASSLGGQGHQPQHF.

Only a few counts were recorded for this clone. A read error may produce the germline difference seen at one junction end. The chain has TRBV7-7 and TRBJ2-1; 8 positions agree with TRBD2. Germline V gene lookup returns CDR1 SSHAT and CDR2 FNYEAQ (reference sequence). The length of the CDR3 is 15 residues. The CDR3 DNA reads TGTGCTAGCAGCTTAGTCCCCAGCGGGGGCGATGAGCAGTTCTTC. This translates into CASSLVPSGGDEQFF.

With regard to this clone: Different DNA sequences within this sample yield the same CDR3. The chain couples TRBV5-4 to TRBJ2-5; D is possibly TRBD1 (5 bases). The germline V and J ends were trimmed by 1 base and 5 bases, with 9 bases remaining between them. There are 13 residues in the CDR3. CDR1 and CDR2 from the germline V gene are SGHNT and YYREEE (reference sequence). The CDR3 nucleotides are TGTGCCAGCAGCTTGCAGGGTCAGGAGACCCAGTACTTC. It yields the protein CASSLQGQETQYF.

The rearrangement joins TRBV2 to TRBJ2-1, with 8 nucleotides matching TRBD2. Germline CDR1 reads SNHLY; CDR2 reads FYNNEI. The junction had 4 bases not matched to a gene; V was cut back by 2 bases and J by 4 bases. The CDR3 is 15 residues long. The CDR3 nucleotides read TGTGCCAGCAGTGAAACAGCGGGGGCGTACAATGAGCAGTTCTTC. This gives the protein CASSETAGAYNEQFF.

The CDR3 DNA reads TGTGCCAGCAGCCCGGGACTAGCGGCGTCCTACGAGCAGTACTTC. It yields the protein CASSPGLAASYEQYF. This rearrangement joins TRBV7-9 to TRBJ2-7; TRBD2 aligns across 11 bases. CDR1 is SEHNR and CDR2 is FQNEAQ in the germline V gene (reference sequence). The CDR3 covers 15 residues. Trimming took 5 bases from V and 1 from J; bases not matched to a gene: 4.

This clone has more than one count but fewer than ten. V is TRBV6-5 and J is TRBJ2-5; 8 bases agree with TRBD1. V was clipped by 0 bases and J by 5 bases; unmatched bases: 5. The CDR3 spans 15 residues. Germline values: CDR1 MNHEY, CDR2 SVGAGI. This CDR3 reads CASSYSGTGLETQYF. CDR3 nucleotide sequence: TGTGCCAGCAGTTACTCAGGGACAGGTTTGGAGACCCAGTACTTC.

The chain has TRBV19 and TRBJ1-2, with unresolved D. Trimming took off 1 base at V and 12 bases at J, with 18 bases between the two ends. The CDR3 is 14 residues long. CDR1 is LNHDA, CDR2 SQIVND, per germline (reference sequence). The CDR3 loop is CASSIGQVATEHTF. The CDR3 nucleotides read TGTGCCAGTAGTATAGGCCAGGTGGCCACTGAGCACACCTTC.

This CDR3 reads CAWSDLTGSTQYF. In DNA, the CDR3 is TGTGCCTGGAGTGACCTGACAGGGAGTACGCAGTATTTT. This sequence joins TRBV30 and TRBJ2-3; 7 nucleotides agree with TRBD1. CDR3 length equals 13 residues. Germline assignment: CDR1 GTSNPN and CDR2 SVGIG (reference sequence). The junction had 6 bases not matched to a gene; V was cut back by 1 base and J by 8 bases.

V gene TRBV4-1 combines with J gene TRBJ2-4, with D perhaps matching TRBD1 (5 bases). This CDR3 has 15 amino acids. The germline V gene has CDR1 MGHRA and CDR2 YSYEKL. V lost 1 base to trimming and J lost 4 bases, with 11 bases between them. The CDR3 here is CASSQVGQGKNIQYF. In DNA, the CDR3 is TGCGCCAGCAGCCAAGTGGGGCAGGGAAAAAACATTCAGTACTTC.

This clone has only a few counts. CDR3 sequence reads: CASSYRWGSGQETQYF. The DNA for the CDR3 is TGTGCCAGCAGTTACCGTTGGGGTAGCGGTCAAGAGACCCAGTACTTC. The V and J genes are TRBV6-5 and TRBJ2-5, with TRBD2 as a possible D gene (6 bases). The CDR3 spans 16 residues. With 2 bases removed from V and 2 bases from J, the gap between germline ends came to 15 bases. Looked up from germline, CDR1 is MNHEY and CDR2 is SVGAGI.

In this sample, this clone turned up a few times. This chain links TRBV7-3 with TRBJ2-1; unclear D gene. V shed 5 bases and J shed 7 bases, with 9 bases lying between them. The CDR3 is made up of 12 amino acids. Germline CDR1 SGHTA, CDR2 FQGTGA. The CDR3 sequence is CASSSSGNEQFF. CDR3 bases: TGTGCCAGCAGCAGTTCCGGGAATGAGCAGTTCTTC.

The rearrangement joins TRBV5-4 to TRBJ2-7, with D possibly TRBD2 on 6 matching bases. Germline CDR1 and CDR2: SGHNT and YYREEE (reference sequence). The length of the CDR3 is 15 residues. Trimming took off 0 bases at V and 2 bases at J, with 12 bases between the two ends. The CDR3 here is CASSLASGPPYEQYF. CDR3 DNA: TGTGCCAGCAGCTTGGCGAGCGGGCCGCCCTACGAGCAGTACTTC. The whole variable domain, remainder taken from reference TRBV5-4 and TRBJ2-7, is ETGVTQSPTHLIKTRGQQVTLRCSSQSGHNTVSWYQQALGQGPQFIFQYYREEENGRGNFPPRFSGLQFPNYSSELNVNALELDDSALYLCASSLASGPPYEQYFGPGTRLTVT.

This clone has more than one count but fewer than ten. The chain employs TRBV30 and TRBJ1-4, with 8 nucleotides matching TRBD1. Germline CDR1 reads GTSNPN; CDR2 reads SVGIG (reference sequence). The CDR3 consists of 13 residues. The V and J ends lost 5 bases and 8 bases, in that order; junction bases with no gene match: 7. CDR3 residues: CAWGTGRGEKLFF. CDR3 nucleotide sequence: TGTGCCTGGGGGACAGGAAGGGGAGAAAAACTGTTTTTT.

V and J are TRBV18 and TRBJ2-1; 10 nucleotides agree with TRBD2. Germline values: CDR1 KGHSH, CDR2 LQKENI. The J segment lost 15 bases and the V segment lost 0 bases, leaving 8 bases of the junction unmatched. This CDR3 comprises 14 residues. DNA for the CDR3: TGTGCCAGCTCACCACCGGTGGTACTAGCGGGGTCGTTCTTC. Protein: CASSPPVVLAGSFF.